These 6 T cell receptor beta chains share one sample of origin, sequenced in a study of T cell responses to AZD1222 COVID-19 vaccine. TCRdb's copy holds only in-frame clones and misses some; the assay was immunoSEQ multiplex PCR. Here the sample spans about 84,000 clones, around 90% being singletons. Sequencing was performed on peripheral blood, taken on day 0 of AZD1222 vaccination. These receptors came from an adult in good health.

The chain combines TRBV19 with TRBJ1-2; the match to TRBD1 covers 10 bases. The CDR3 has 15 residues. In germline, CDR1 is LNHDA, CDR2 SQIVND (reference sequence). Unmatched junction bases numbered 15, after V lost 10 bases and J lost 7 bases. The CDR3 region has the DNA TGTGCCACCCTACCCCCAGAGACAGGGGGCGTTGGCTACACCTTC. Residues: CATLPPETGGVGYTF. The variable domain in full, completed from reference TRBV19 and TRBJ1-2, reads DGGITQSPKYLFRKEGQNVTLSCEQNLNHDAMYWYRQDPGQGLRLIYYSQIVNDFQKGDIAEGYSVSREKKESFPLTVTSAQKNPTAFYLCATLPPETGGVGYTFGSGTRLTVV.

This chain connects TRBV29-1 to TRBJ1-1; D gene unclear. Germline V gives CDR1 SQVTM, CDR2 ANQGSEA. This CDR3 spans 11 amino acids. The V gene lost 8 bases and the J gene lost 1 base, with 8 bases spanning the gap. In nucleotides, the CDR3 is TGCAGCTCTCCGGGGAACACTGAAGCTTTCTTT. Its protein is CSSPGNTEAFF.

The V gene is TRBV19, the J gene TRBJ1-5; D unclear. Germline CDR1 LNHDA, CDR2 SQIVND (reference sequence). V gave up 7 bases and J gave up 8 bases, with 15 bases separating them. This CDR3 contains 13 residues. The CDR3 reads CASKPTSEKPQHF. The CDR3 DNA reads as TGTGCCAGTAAGCCTACCTCTGAGAAGCCCCAGCATTTT.

The rearrangement links TRBV30 to TRBJ1-1; tentative D call: TRBD1 (5 bases). Trimming took 2 bases from V and 7 from J, leaving 14 bases between them. The CDR3 is 13 amino acids. Germline values: CDR1 GTSNPN, CDR2 SVGIG (reference sequence). The CDR3 protein is CAWSSGTSYEAFF. The CDR3 bases are TGTGCCTGGAGTTCCGGGACGTCCTATGAAGCTTTCTTT.

This sequence joins TRBV6-1 and TRBJ2-5; weak D call: TRBD2 (6 bases). The V gene's germline CDR1 is MNHNS and CDR2 SASEGT. Trimming took off 2 bases at V and 2 bases at J, with 15 bases between the two ends. This CDR3 is 16 amino acids long. This CDR3 reads CASSEWRRGLQETQYF. The CDR3 nucleotides are TGTGCCAGCAGTGAATGGCGGCGGGGACTTCAAGAGACCCAGTACTTC.

The V gene is TRBV6-5, the J gene TRBJ2-1, with D unclear. Trimming left V 6 bases short and J 2 bases short, with 11 bases between. Germline CDR1 reads MNHEY; CDR2 reads SVGAGI. The length of the CDR3 is 14 residues. The CDR3 DNA sequence: TGTGCCAGCAGGGCTACCTACACCTACAATGAGCAGTTCTTC. It specifies CASRATYTYNEQFF.